Listed here are 20 T cell receptor beta chains from one sample, sequenced in a study of cytomegalovirus exposure and HLA in healthy donors. Method: immunoSEQ multiplex PCR; TCRdb's copy keeps in-frame clones and lacks some. Of some 170,000 clones in the sample, about 86% are singletons; the top ten hold more than 1.3%. The sequencing input was PBMCs. The receptors were sampled from a woman aged 25-40 years in good health and CMV-seronegative.

J is TRBJ1-2 and V is TRBV5-4, with D tentatively TRBD1 (6 bases). CDR1 SGHNT and CDR2 YYREEE come from the germline V gene (reference sequence). Trimming took off 4 bases at V and 4 bases at J, with 14 bases between the two ends. CDR3 length equals 14 residues. CDR3 sequence (DNA): TGTGCCAGCAGCGAAAGGACAGTCCGCTATGGCTACACCTTC. It translates to CASSERTVRYGYTF. Filled out from reference TRBV5-4 and TRBJ1-2, the complete variable domain reads ETGVTQSPTHLIKTRGQQVTLRCSSQSGHNTVSWYQQALGQGPQFIFQYYREEENGRGNFPPRFSGLQFPNYSSELNVNALELDDSALYLCASSERTVRYGYTFGSGTRLTVV.

The chain has TRBV10-3 and TRBJ1-1, with D perhaps matching TRBD1 (5 bases). This CDR3 has 15 residues. Germline V CDR1 and CDR2: ENHRY, SYGVKD. Trimming cost V 6 bases and J 2 bases, with 16 bases left between them. The CDR3 DNA is TGTGCCATCAGACCAACAACAGGCAGAAACACTGAAGCTTTCTTT. As protein: CAIRPTTGRNTEAFF.

The chain joins TRBV5-6 to TRBJ2-3; TRBD2 matches at 10 bases. Germline CDR1 is SGHDT and CDR2 is YYEEEE. The CDR3 loop spans 15 amino acids. The trim removed 4 bases at V and 2 bases at J, leaving 4 bases unmatched. CDR3 residues: CASSLGLAVTDTQYF. In DNA, the CDR3 is TGTGCCAGCAGCCTAGGACTAGCGGTCACAGATACGCAGTATTTT.

The chain has TRBV7-9 and TRBJ1-2, with 9 bases lining up with TRBD1. Trimming took 4 bases from V and 4 from J; bases not matched to a gene: 10. There are 16 residues in the CDR3. CDR1 is SEHNR, CDR2 FQNEAQ, per germline (reference sequence). CDR3 amino acids: CASSSHGRQGGYGYTF. CDR3 sequence (DNA): TGTGCCAGCAGCTCCCATGGAAGACAGGGGGGCTATGGCTACACCTTC.

The rearrangement links TRBV7-8 to TRBJ2-3; 9 bases map to TRBD2. This CDR3 contains 16 residues. Germline V CDR1 and CDR2: SGHVS, FQNEAQ. Trimming removed 0 bases from V and 2 bases from J; junction bases left unmatched: 3. Written as DNA, the CDR3 is TGTGCCAGCAGCTTAGCGTCTAGCGGGAACACAGATACGCAGTATTTT. Translating gives CASSLASSGNTDTQYF.

This chain links TRBV9 with TRBJ1-2; D is undetermined. Germline assignment: CDR1 SGDLS and CDR2 YYNGEE. V was clipped by 3 bases and J by 2 bases, with 14 bases between them. CDR3 length equals 15 residues. The CDR3 loop reads CASSAMQQINYGYTF. In DNA form, the CDR3 reads TGTGCCAGCAGCGCAATGCAACAGATCAACTATGGCTACACCTTC.

The rearrangement links TRBV7-9 to TRBJ2-7, with a weak D call TRBD2 (5 bases). Germline lookup yields CDR1 SEHNR and CDR2 FQNEAQ (reference sequence). The CDR3 spans 14 residues. The germline V and J ends were trimmed by 4 bases and 4 bases, with 14 bases remaining between them. The CDR3 bases are TGTGCCAGCAGCTCTTCACTAGTGTGGTACGAGCAGTACTTC. Translating gives CASSSSLVWYEQYF.

The chain carries TRBV30 and TRBJ1-6; a possible D gene is TRBD1 (5 bases). Deletions cut 0 bases from V and 0 bases from J, with 18 bases between. Germline lookup yields CDR1 GTSNPN and CDR2 SVGIG (reference sequence). CDR3 length: 19 residues. The chain's CDR3 is CAWSVPVWGVSSYNSPLHF. The CDR3 DNA reads TGTGCCTGGAGTGTACCGGTGTGGGGGGTGAGCTCCTATAATTCACCCCTCCACTTT.

The CDR3 reads CASSITTGPDTQYF. As DNA, the CDR3 is TGTGCCAGCAGCATAACTACAGGGCCCGATACGCAGTATTTT. This sequence joins TRBV9 and TRBJ2-3; tentatively, D is TRBD1 (6 bases). V was trimmed by 4 bases and J by 6 bases, leaving 15 bases between them. The CDR3 contains 14 residues. CDR1 SGDLS and CDR2 YYNGEE come from the germline V gene. The full variable domain, completed using reference TRBV9 and TRBJ2-3, is DSGVTQTPKHLITATGQRVTLRCSPRSGDLSVYWYQQSLDQGLQFLIQYYNGEERAKGNILERFSAQQFPDLHSELNLSSLELGDSALYFCASSITTGPDTQYFGPGTRLTVL.

This clone was observed a handful of times. V gene TRBV9 combines with J gene TRBJ2-3, with 14 bases that match TRBD2. Germline V gene lookup returns CDR1 SGDLS and CDR2 YYNGEE. This CDR3 is built from 16 residues. Trimming cost V 4 bases and J 4 bases; bases outside gene matches: 5. The CDR3 region is CASSTRLAGGADTQYF. In DNA, the CDR3 is TGTGCCAGCAGCACCCGACTAGCGGGGGGGGCAGATACGCAGTATTTT.

The V call is TRBV7-9, the J call TRBJ2-7, with TRBD1 matching over 8 bases. In germline, CDR1 is SEHNR, CDR2 FQNEAQ (reference sequence). This CDR3 spans 16 amino acids. V shed 5 bases, J shed 2 bases, and the junction held 11 bases outside the gene matches. CDR3 sequence (DNA): TGTGCCAGCAGCCCTCCGAGGGACAGGAAAGCCTACGAGCAGTACTTC. Its protein is CASSPPRDRKAYEQYF.

This chain uses TRBV11-2 with TRBJ2-7; 13 nucleotides match TRBD2. There are 13 residues in the CDR3. Germline V lookup: CDR1 SGHAT, CDR2 FQNNGV. Trimming took 11 bases from V and 6 from J; bases not matched to a gene: 7. The CDR3 is CAGKTSGGAEQYF. CDR3 sequence (DNA): TGTGCCGGCAAAACTAGCGGGGGGGCCGAGCAGTACTTC.

This chain uses TRBV5-4 with TRBJ2-2; D not resolved. The germline V gene has CDR1 SGHNT and CDR2 YYREEE (reference sequence). This CDR3 has 14 amino acids. The V gene lost 3 bases and the J gene lost 9 bases, with 15 bases spanning the gap. The CDR3 DNA sequence: TGTGCCAGCAGCTATACAGTCCTCTCCCGGGAGCTGTTTTTT. This encodes CASSYTVLSRELFF.

A single count supports this clone. V is TRBV29-1 and J is TRBJ2-2; the match to TRBD1 covers 11 bases. The CDR3 length is 14 residues. CDR1 is SQVTM, CDR2 ANQGSEA, per germline. V shed 7 bases and J 4 bases; nucleotides not matched to a gene: 5. CDR3 in DNA: TGCAGCGGGGGACAGGGGGGCAGCACCGGGGAGCTGTTTTTT. Amino acid sequence: CSGGQGGSTGELFF.

The CDR3 DNA reads TGTGCCAGTAGTACAACAGGGGGTTACAATGAGCAGTTCTTC. Amino acids: CASSTTGGYNEQFF. The V call is TRBV19, the J call TRBJ2-1, with 8 bases matching TRBD1. The CDR3 is made up of 14 amino acids. The V gene end was trimmed by 4 bases and the J gene end by 4 bases; junction bases not matched to a gene: 3. Per germline, CDR1 LNHDA and CDR2 SQIVND (reference sequence).

The rearrangement uses TRBV30 and TRBJ1-5; the D is unclear. This CDR3 contains 19 residues. The germline V and J ends were trimmed by 3 bases and 1 base, with 25 bases remaining between them. Germline values: CDR1 GTSNPN, CDR2 SVGIG (reference sequence). This CDR3 is CAWSSRWGVLSLSNQPQHF. The CDR3, as DNA: TGTGCCTGGAGCTCACGGTGGGGAGTTTTAAGTTTGAGCAATCAGCCCCAGCATTTT.

This clone was detected only a few times. The chain uses TRBV2 and TRBJ2-7, with 7 bases that match TRBD1. This CDR3 region has 16 residues. The V gene's germline CDR1 is SNHLY and CDR2 FYNNEI. With V trimmed by 4 bases and J by 0 bases, 9 bases remained unmatched. CDR3 nucleotides: TGTGCCAGCAGTGGGCTGGACAGGCGAGTCTCCTACGAGCAGTACTTC. It is translated as CASSGLDRRVSYEQYF.

V and J are TRBV7-9 and TRBJ2-1, with TRBD1 matching over 8 bases. The CDR3 extends over 16 amino acids. The ends lost 5 bases at V and 6 bases at J; junction bases unmatched: 12. Germline CDR1 is SEHNR and CDR2 is FQNEAQ (reference sequence). The CDR3 region has the DNA TGTGCCAGCAGCGTTAGCCGGGACAGGTATTTCAATGAGCAGTTCTTC. Protein: CASSVSRDRYFNEQFF.

The chain couples TRBV5-4 to TRBJ2-3; possible D gene TRBD1, 5 bases. CDR3 length equals 15 residues. V lost 0 bases and J 5 bases, leaving 13 bases between the germline ends. Germline lookup yields CDR1 SGHNT and CDR2 YYREEE (reference sequence). The CDR3 coding sequence is TGTGCCAGCAGCTTGGGTTGGGCAGGGAAAGATACGCAGTATTTT. It is translated as CASSLGWAGKDTQYF.

V usage is TRBV6-5 and J usage is TRBJ2-3; 9 nucleotides line up with TRBD2. Germline CDR1 MNHEY, CDR2 SVGAGI. The ends lost 6 bases at V and 1 base at J; junction bases unmatched: 5. The CDR3 extends over 15 amino acids. For the CDR3, the DNA is TGTGCCAGCAGGCTCATAGCGGGGGGCACAGATACGCAGTATTTT. This sequence encodes CASRLIAGGTDTQYF.